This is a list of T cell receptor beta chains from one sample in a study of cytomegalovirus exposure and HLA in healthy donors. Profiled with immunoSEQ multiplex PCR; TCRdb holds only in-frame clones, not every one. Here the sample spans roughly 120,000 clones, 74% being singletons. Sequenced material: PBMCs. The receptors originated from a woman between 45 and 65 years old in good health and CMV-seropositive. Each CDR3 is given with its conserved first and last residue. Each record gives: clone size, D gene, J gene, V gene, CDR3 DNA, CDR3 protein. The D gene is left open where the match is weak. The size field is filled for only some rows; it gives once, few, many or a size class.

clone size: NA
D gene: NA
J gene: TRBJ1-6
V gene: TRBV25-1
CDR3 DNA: TGTGCCAGCAGTGATTGGACGGGGAATTCACCCCTCCACTTT
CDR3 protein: CASSDWTGNSPLHF

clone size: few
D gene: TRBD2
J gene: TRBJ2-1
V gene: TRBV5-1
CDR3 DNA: TGCGCCAGTATCAAACAAGCGGGGGGGCCTCGTGATGAGCAGTTCTTC
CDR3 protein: CASIKQAGGPRDEQFF

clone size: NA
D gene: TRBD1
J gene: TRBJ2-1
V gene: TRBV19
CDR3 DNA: TGTGCCATCAAACGAGAGGGGGACAGGGAGGATGAGCAGTTCTTC
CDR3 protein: CAIKREGDREDEQFF

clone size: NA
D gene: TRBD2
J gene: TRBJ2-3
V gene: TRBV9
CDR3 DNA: TGTGCCAGCAGCGTAGCCGCTAGCGGGGGGGCAGATACGCAGTATTTT
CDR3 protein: CASSVAASGGADTQYF

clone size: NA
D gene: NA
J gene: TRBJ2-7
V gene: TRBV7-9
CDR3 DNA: TGTGCCAGCAGCTCTAGAGGGAACTACGAGCAGTACTTC
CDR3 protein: CASSSRGNYEQYF

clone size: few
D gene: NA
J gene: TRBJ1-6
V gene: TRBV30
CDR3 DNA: TGTGCCTGGGTCCGGGACACGTTTAATTCACCCCTCCACTTT
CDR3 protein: CAWVRDTFNSPLHF

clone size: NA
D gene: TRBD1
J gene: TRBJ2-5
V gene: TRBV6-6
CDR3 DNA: TGTGCCAGCAGTTCGCGACAGGGGGGGAAGGAGACCCAGTACTTC
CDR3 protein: CASSSRQGGKETQYF

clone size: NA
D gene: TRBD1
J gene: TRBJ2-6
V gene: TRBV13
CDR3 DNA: TGTGCCAGCAGCCCCAGACAGGGGGCGCGAGGGGCCAACGTCCTGACTTTC
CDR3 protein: CASSPRQGARGANVLTF

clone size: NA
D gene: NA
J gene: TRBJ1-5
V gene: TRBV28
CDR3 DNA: TGTGCCAGCAGTTTATCCGCAGGGGGCAATCAGCCCCAGCATTTT
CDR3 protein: CASSLSAGGNQPQHF

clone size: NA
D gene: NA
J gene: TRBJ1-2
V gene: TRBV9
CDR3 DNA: TGTGCCAGCAGCGTCGCGGGCTATGGCTACACCTTC
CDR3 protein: CASSVAGYGYTF

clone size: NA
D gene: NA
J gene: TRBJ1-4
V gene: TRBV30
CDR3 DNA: TGTGCCTGGAGTACAAGGCGGGGGCCTAATGAAAAACTGTTTTTT
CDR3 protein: CAWSTRRGPNEKLFF

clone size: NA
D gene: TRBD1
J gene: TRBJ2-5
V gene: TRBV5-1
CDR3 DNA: TGCGCCAGCAGCAAGGGACAGACCTTTGCTGAGCAGTACTTC
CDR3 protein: CASSKGQTFAEQYF

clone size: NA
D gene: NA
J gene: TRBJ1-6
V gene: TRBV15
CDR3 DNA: TGTGCCACCAGCTCGCTGTCCCAACCTCGGGATTCACCCCTCCACTTT
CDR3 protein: CATSSLSQPRDSPLHF

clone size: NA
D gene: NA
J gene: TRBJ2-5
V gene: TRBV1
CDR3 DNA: TGCACCAGCAGCCAAGATCGGGAAAGCCGGGACAGGGGGCTTGAGACCCAGTACTTC
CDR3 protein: CTSSQDRESRDRGLETQYF

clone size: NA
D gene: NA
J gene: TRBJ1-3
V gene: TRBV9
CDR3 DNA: TGTGCCAGCAGCGTATATGATAGCTCTGGAAACACCATATATTTT
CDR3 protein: CASSVYDSSGNTIYF

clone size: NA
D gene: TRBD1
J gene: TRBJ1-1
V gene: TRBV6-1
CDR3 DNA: TGTGCCAGCAGGAAACAGGGGGCGATCAACACTGAAGCTTTCTTT
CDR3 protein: CASRKQGAINTEAFF

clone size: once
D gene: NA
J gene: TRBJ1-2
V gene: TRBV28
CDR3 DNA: TGTGCCAGCAGTTTGCCCAACCCACTTTATGGCTACACCTTC
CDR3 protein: CASSLPNPLYGYTF

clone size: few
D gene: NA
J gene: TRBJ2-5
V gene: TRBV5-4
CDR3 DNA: TGTGCCAGCAGCATGCCTGGGGGCCCAGAAGAGACCCAGTACTTC
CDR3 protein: CASSMPGGPEETQYF

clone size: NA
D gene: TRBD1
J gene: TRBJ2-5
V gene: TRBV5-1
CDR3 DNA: TGCGCCAGCAGCTTGGAAGGGACAGGGGGCGGGAAAGAGACCCAGTACTTC
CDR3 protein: CASSLEGTGGGKETQYF

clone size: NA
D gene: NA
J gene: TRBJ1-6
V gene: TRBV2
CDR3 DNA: TGTGCCAGCAGTGGGACTATGGGGAATTCACCCCTCCACTTT
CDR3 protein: CASSGTMGNSPLHF

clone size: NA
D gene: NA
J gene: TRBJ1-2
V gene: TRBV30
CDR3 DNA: TGTGCCTGGACAGTAAAGGGGTATGCTGGCTACACCTTC
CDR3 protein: CAWTVKGYAGYTF

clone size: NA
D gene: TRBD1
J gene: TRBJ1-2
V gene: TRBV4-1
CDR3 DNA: TGCGCCAGCAGCCAGCCAACCGGGACAGGGTATGGCTACACCTTC
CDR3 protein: CASSQPTGTGYGYTF

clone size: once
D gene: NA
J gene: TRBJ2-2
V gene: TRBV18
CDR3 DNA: TGTGCCAGCTCACCAGAGGTTGGAGCCAGGGTCTTCACCGGGGAGCTGTTTTTT
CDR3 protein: CASSPEVGARVFTGELFF

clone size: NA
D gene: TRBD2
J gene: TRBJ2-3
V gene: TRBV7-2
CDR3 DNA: TGTGCCAGCAGCTTAAAGAGTAGCGGGGGGGCTAGCACAGATACGCAGTATTTT
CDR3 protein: CASSLKSSGGASTDTQYF

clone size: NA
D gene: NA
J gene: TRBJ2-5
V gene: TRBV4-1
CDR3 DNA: TGCGCCAGCAGCCCCCGACTAGAAGAGACCCAGTACTTC
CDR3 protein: CASSPRLEETQYF

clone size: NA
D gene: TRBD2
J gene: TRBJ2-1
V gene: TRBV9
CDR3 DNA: TGTGCCAGCAGCGTGAGGCTAGCGGGGGGTGGGCAGTTCTTC
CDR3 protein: CASSVRLAGGGQFF

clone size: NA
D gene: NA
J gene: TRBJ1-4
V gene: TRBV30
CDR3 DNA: TGTGCCGGGGTGGGGGCGGTAAATGAAAAACTGTTTTTT
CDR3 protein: CAGVGAVNEKLFF

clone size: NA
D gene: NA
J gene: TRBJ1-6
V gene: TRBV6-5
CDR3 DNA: TGTGCCAGCAGTATCGGGGGTTCACCCCTCCACTTT
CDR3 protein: CASSIGGSPLHF

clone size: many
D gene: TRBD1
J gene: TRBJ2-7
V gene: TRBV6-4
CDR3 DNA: TGTGCCAGCAGGGGGGGGGACAGGGGCCCGTTTCTCACCTACGAGCAGTACTTC
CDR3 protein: CASRGGDRGPFLTYEQYF

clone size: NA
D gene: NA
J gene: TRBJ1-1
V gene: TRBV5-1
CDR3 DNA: TGCGCCAGCAGCTTCACAGGGCAGAACACTGAAGCTTTCTTT
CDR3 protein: CASSFTGQNTEAFF

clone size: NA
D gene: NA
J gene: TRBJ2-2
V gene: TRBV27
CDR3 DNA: TGTGCCGGCAGCCGGGACACCCAAAAATCGAGGAACACCGGGGAGCTGTTTTTT
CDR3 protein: CAGSRDTQKSRNTGELFF

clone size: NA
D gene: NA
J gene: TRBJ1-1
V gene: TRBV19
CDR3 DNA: TGTGCCAGTAGTATATGGAGTCCAGTGTTGCGGAACACTGAAGCTTTCTTT
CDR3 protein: CASSIWSPVLRNTEAFF

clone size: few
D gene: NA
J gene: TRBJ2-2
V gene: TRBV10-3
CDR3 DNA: TGTGCCACCCTCAACCCCGCAGGGCGCCGGGAGCTGTTTTTT
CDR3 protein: CATLNPAGRRELFF

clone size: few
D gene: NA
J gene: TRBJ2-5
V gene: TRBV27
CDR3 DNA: TGTGCCACCATGGAACAGGGCCAGCGGGAGACCCAGTACTTC
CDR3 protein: CATMEQGQRETQYF

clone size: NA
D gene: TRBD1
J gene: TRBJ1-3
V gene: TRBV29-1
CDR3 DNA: TGCAGCGTTGTTCTCTCAGGGGGCTACTCTGGAAACACCATATATTTT
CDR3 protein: CSVVLSGGYSGNTIYF

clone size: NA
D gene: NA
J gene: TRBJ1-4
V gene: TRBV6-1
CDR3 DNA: TGTGCCAGCAGTGACAATTCGGCAGGGATGGGAGAAAAACTGTTTTTT
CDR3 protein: CASSDNSAGMGEKLFF

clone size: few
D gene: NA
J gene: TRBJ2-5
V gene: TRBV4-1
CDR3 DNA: TGCGCCAGCAGCCAAGGGCGCTTTAGCGGAGAATTAGAAGAGACCCAGTACTTC
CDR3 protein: CASSQGRFSGELEETQYF

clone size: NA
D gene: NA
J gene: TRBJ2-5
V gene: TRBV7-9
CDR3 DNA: TGTGCCAGCAACCTCCGAGGGACCCAGTACTTC
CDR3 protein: CASNLRGTQYF

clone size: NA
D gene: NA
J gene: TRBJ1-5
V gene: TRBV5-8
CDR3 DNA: TGTGCCAGCAGCTTGCTTACGGGAGGCCAGCCCCAGCATTTT
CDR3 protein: CASSLLTGGQPQHF

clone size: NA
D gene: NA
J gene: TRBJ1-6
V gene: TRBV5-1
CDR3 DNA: TGCGCCAGCAGCCCGGGGGATTCACCCCTCCACTTT
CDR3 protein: CASSPGDSPLHF

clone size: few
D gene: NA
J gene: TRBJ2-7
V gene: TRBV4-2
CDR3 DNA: TGTGCCAGCAGCCAAGATCTCGGGGGTTCTCGAACTGACGAGCAGTACTTC
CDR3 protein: CASSQDLGGSRTDEQYF

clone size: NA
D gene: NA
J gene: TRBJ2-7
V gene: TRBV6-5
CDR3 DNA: TGTGCCAGCAGTTCGAACTACAGGCCATCCACCTACGAGCAGTACTTC
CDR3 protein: CASSSNYRPSTYEQYF

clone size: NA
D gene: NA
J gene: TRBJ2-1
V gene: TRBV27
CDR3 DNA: TGTGCCAGCAGTCCTAGGGGCTCCTACAATGAGCAGTTCTTC
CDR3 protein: CASSPRGSYNEQFF

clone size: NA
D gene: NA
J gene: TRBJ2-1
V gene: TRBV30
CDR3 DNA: TGTGCCTGGAGGGCCCGGGCAGGGAGGCGCGATGAGCAGTTCTTC
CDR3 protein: CAWRARAGRRDEQFF